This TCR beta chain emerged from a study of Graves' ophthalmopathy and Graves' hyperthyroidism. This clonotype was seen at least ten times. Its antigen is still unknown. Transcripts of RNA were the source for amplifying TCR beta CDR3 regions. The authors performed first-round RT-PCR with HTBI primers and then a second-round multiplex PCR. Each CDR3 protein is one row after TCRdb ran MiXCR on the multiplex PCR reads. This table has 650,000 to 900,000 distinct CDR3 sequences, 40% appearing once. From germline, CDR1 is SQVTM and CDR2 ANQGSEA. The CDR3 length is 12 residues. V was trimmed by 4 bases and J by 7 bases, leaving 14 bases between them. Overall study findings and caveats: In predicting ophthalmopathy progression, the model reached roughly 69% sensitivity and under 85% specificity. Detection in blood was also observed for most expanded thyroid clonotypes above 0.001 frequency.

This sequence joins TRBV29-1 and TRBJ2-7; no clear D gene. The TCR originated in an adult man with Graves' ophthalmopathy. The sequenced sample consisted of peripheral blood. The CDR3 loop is CSVGQSSTEQYF. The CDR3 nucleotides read TGCAGCGTTGGGCAGTCCAGCACAGAGCAGTACTTC.